This is a list of T cell receptor beta chains from one sample in a study of a mutant IDH1 vaccine in newly diagnosed glioma. The assay was immunoSEQ multiplex PCR, and TCRdb's table has in-frame clones only and misses some. Counted here are roughly 130,000 clones, about four fifths occurring once; the ten biggest clones make up less than 7%. Antigens of these TCRs are unknown. Source: PBMCs, taken from a glioma patient whose treatment included an IDH1 peptide vaccine. The source of these receptors is a middle-aged man with glioma. The CDR3 runs from the conserved cysteine through the conserved F or W. The D gene is left open where the match is weak. Some rows mark clone size as missing; the rest say once, few, many or name a class of expanded clone.

clone size	V gene	J gene	D gene	CDR3 DNA	CDR3 protein
NA	TRBV11-3	TRBJ2-3	NA	TGTGCCAGCAGTTCTGATAGGCCCACAGATACGCAGTATTTT	CASSSDRPTDTQYF
NA	TRBV4-3	TRBJ2-2	NA	TGCGCCAGCAGCCGAACAGCCGGGGAGCTGTTTTTT	CASSRTAGELFF
NA	TRBV13	TRBJ2-7	NA	TGTGCCAGCAGCTTAGCCGGGTACGAGCAGTACTTC	CASSLAGYEQYF
NA	TRBV7-2	TRBJ2-1	TRBD2	TGTGCCAGCAGCCTTGGGGGCGGGAGGTACGGTGAGCAGTTCTTC	CASSLGGGRYGEQFF
NA	TRBV7-2	TRBJ2-7	TRBD1	TGTGCCAGCAGCTTGACAGGGGTGAACGAGCAGTACTTC	CASSLTGVNEQYF
NA	TRBV19	TRBJ2-2	TRBD2	TGTGCCAGTAGTATTGGCGGACTAGCGGGGGGCTCCAACACCGGGGAGCTGTTTTTT	CASSIGGLAGGSNTGELFF
NA	TRBV9	TRBJ2-1	TRBD2	TGTGCCAGCAGCGTAGGCCCCCCTCTAGCGGGGGGGTACAATGAGCAGTTCTTC	CASSVGPPLAGGYNEQFF
NA	TRBV7-2	TRBJ2-1	NA	TGTGCCAGCAGCTTAGATGGGTTCCGGGAGCAGTTCTTC	CASSLDGFREQFF
NA	TRBV5-1	TRBJ2-5	TRBD1	TGCGCCAGCAGAGAGACAGGGATCCAAGAGACCCAGTACTTC	CASRETGIQETQYF
NA	TRBV5-1	TRBJ2-7	NA	TGCGCCAGCAGCTTGGGATACGGGGGCCTCTACGAGCAGTACTTC	CASSLGYGGLYEQYF
NA	TRBV27	TRBJ2-7	NA	TGTGCCAGCACCCCCCAGTACTTC	CASTPQYF
NA	TRBV6-5	TRBJ2-3	TRBD1	TGTGCCAGCAGGGACAGGGGGCACACAGATACGCAGTATTTT	CASRDRGHTDTQYF
NA	TRBV5-5	TRBJ2-5	TRBD2	TGTGCCAGCAGCCCCACTAGCGGGGGGGCACGAGAGACCCAGTACTTC	CASSPTSGGARETQYF
few	TRBV7-3	TRBJ1-1	NA	TGTGCCAGCAGCCCTGCCGGGGGTCAGAACACTGAAGCTTTCTTT	CASSPAGGQNTEAFF
NA	TRBV12-5	TRBJ1-2	TRBD1	TGTGCTAGTGGTTTGGGACAGGGGGTTCATGGCTACACCTTC	CASGLGQGVHGYTF
NA	TRBV6-5	TRBJ2-2	TRBD1	TGTGCCAGCAGTCGGGACAGGAACACCGGGGAGCTGTTTTTT	CASSRDRNTGELFF
NA	TRBV5-1	TRBJ2-1	NA	TGCGCCAGCAGCTTACGGGACCAGAGCTCCTACAATGAGCAGTTCTTC	CASSLRDQSSYNEQFF
NA	TRBV19	TRBJ1-5	TRBD1	TGTGCCAGTAGTTCGGAGGACAGGGGCAATCAGCCCCAGCATTTT	CASSSEDRGNQPQHF
NA	TRBV6-5	TRBJ1-5	NA	TGTGCCAGCAGCCCACCCGTGGAGCAGGGTGGAGCCCAGCATTTT	CASSPPVEQGGAQHF
NA	TRBV4-3	TRBJ2-1	TRBD2	TGCGCCAGCAGCCAAACTAGCGGGAGAGCTGAGCAGTTCTTC	CASSQTSGRAEQFF
NA	TRBV29-1	TRBJ2-1	TRBD2	TGCAGCGTTGAAGGGCTGGCGGGAGTTCGAGAGCAGTTCTTC	CSVEGLAGVREQFF
NA	TRBV5-1	TRBJ2-3	NA	TGCGCCAGCAGCTTGGCCGAAGGATCGGATACGCAGTATTTT	CASSLAEGSDTQYF
NA	TRBV2	TRBJ1-5	NA	TGTGCCAGCAGCAGCGCCCCGGGAGGTCTAGGGCCCCAGCATTTT	CASSSAPGGLGPQHF
NA	TRBV19	TRBJ2-1	TRBD2	TGTGCCAGTAGTATAGACGGACTAGCGGGGGCCAATGAGCAGTTCTTC	CASSIDGLAGANEQFF
NA	TRBV2	TRBJ2-7	TRBD1	TGTGCCAGCAGTCGACAGGGGGGAACCTACGAGCAGTACTTC	CASSRQGGTYEQYF
NA	TRBV30	TRBJ1-2	NA	TGTGCCTGGAGTAGCGGGGGTGGCTACACCTTC	CAWSSGGGYTF
few	TRBV6-5	TRBJ2-7	NA	TGTGCCAGTGGGGCCTCCTACGAGCAGTACTTC	CASGASYEQYF
NA	TRBV19	TRBJ1-5	NA	TGTGCCAGTACTTATGGTTATAGCAATCAGCCCCAGCATTTT	CASTYGYSNQPQHF
NA	TRBV30	TRBJ2-3	TRBD2	TGTGCCTGGAAAGTGGGGGGGTGGCCAGATACGCAGTATTTT	CAWKVGGWPDTQYF
NA	TRBV6-5	TRBJ1-2	NA	TGTGCCACCCGCAATTTCCCCTATGGCTACACCTTC	CATRNFPYGYTF
NA	TRBV7-9	TRBJ2-2	TRBD2	TGTGCCAGCAGTTTGGCGAGCGGGGGTACGTCCGGGGAGCTGTTTTTT	CASSLASGGTSGELFF
NA	TRBV30	TRBJ2-7	TRBD2	TGTGCCTGGAGACTAGCGAGCTCCTACGAGCAGTACTTC	CAWRLASSYEQYF
NA	TRBV7-2	TRBJ2-2	NA	TGTGCCAGCAGCTTCACAGCGAACACCGGGGAGCTGTTTTTT	CASSFTANTGELFF
NA	TRBV15	TRBJ2-3	TRBD1	TGTGCCACCAGCGCCCGGGACAGTTACACAGATACGCAGTATTTT	CATSARDSYTDTQYF
NA	TRBV7-2	TRBJ2-7	TRBD2	TGTGCCAGCAGCTCGGGACTAGCGGGAGGGCCTTTCTACGAGCAGTACTTC	CASSSGLAGGPFYEQYF
NA	TRBV7-6	TRBJ2-1	NA	TGTGCCAGCAGCCCAGCGGGGACATGGGTCAATGAGCAGTTCTTC	CASSPAGTWVNEQFF
NA	TRBV7-9	TRBJ1-1	NA	TGTGCCAGCAGCTTAAGGGAAATCGGGGATGGCACTGAAGCTTTCTTT	CASSLREIGDGTEAFF
NA	TRBV15	TRBJ1-6	TRBD1	TGTGCCACCAGCAGAGAAGGCAGGGGGTCCTATAATTCACCCCTCCACTTT	CATSREGRGSYNSPLHF
NA	TRBV4-2	TRBJ2-7	TRBD2	TGTGCCAGCAGCTCCCACGGGGGGGCCCTCTACGAGCAGTACTTC	CASSSHGGALYEQYF
NA	TRBV7-7	TRBJ2-5	NA	TGTGCTAGCAGCTTAGAAGGGGGGGGCGGCGAGACCCAGTACTTC	CASSLEGGGGETQYF
NA	TRBV2	TRBJ2-7	NA	TGTGCCAGCAGTGAAACCCTGGCCTACGAGCAGTACTTC	CASSETLAYEQYF
many	TRBV19	TRBJ1-5	TRBD1	TGTGCCAGTAGTATCGGGGACAGGGGGTTGGGCAATCAGCCCCAGCATTTT	CASSIGDRGLGNQPQHF
once	TRBV5-8	TRBJ2-7	NA	TGTGCCAGCAGCTTGCGGGACTCCTCCTACGAGCAGTACTTC	CASSLRDSSYEQYF
NA	TRBV19	TRBJ2-1	TRBD2	TGTGCCAGTAATGTGCTAGGTCTAGCGGGAGGTCACAATGAGCAGTTCTTC	CASNVLGLAGGHNEQFF
NA	TRBV7-7	TRBJ2-7	NA	TGTGCTAGCAGCTTAGCAGGGTCCTACGAGCAGTACTTC	CASSLAGSYEQYF
NA	TRBV11-2	TRBJ1-2	NA	TGTGCCAGCAGCTTAGATGGCGGCTATGGCTACACCTTC	CASSLDGGYGYTF
NA	TRBV5-1	TRBJ2-2	TRBD2	TGCGCCAGCAGCTTGATTAGCGGGGGCAACACCGGGGAGCTGTTTTTT	CASSLISGGNTGELFF
NA	TRBV29-1	TRBJ1-2	NA	TGCAGCGTAGGTTCGGGCTACACCTTC	CSVGSGYTF
NA	TRBV27	TRBJ2-1	NA	TGTGCCAGCATATATTGGGGTGAGCAGTTCTTC	CASIYWGEQFF
NA	TRBV6-5	TRBJ1-2	NA	TGTGCCAGCAGTTACGCAGAAGGATCTGGCTACACCTTC	CASSYAEGSGYTF
NA	TRBV6-5	TRBJ2-1	TRBD2	TGTGCCAGCAGGAGAAGCGGGAGCTCCTACAATGAGCAGTTCTTC	CASRRSGSSYNEQFF
NA	TRBV10-3	TRBJ1-5	TRBD1	TGTGCCATCAGCGAAGGACAGGTAGGGAGTCAGCCCCAGCATTTT	CAISEGQVGSQPQHF
NA	TRBV10-3	TRBJ2-3	TRBD2	TGTGCCATCAGTGTCGGACTAGCGGGGGACCTTGTCACAGATACGCAGTATTTT	CAISVGLAGDLVTDTQYF
NA	TRBV29-1	TRBJ2-2	TRBD2	TGCAGCGTTGAATGGGCTAGCGGGAGCGCGTACACCGGGGAGCTGTTTTTT	CSVEWASGSAYTGELFF
few	TRBV15	TRBJ1-1	TRBD1	TGTGCCACCAGCACTTTAACCGGGACAGGGAACACTGAAGCTTTCTTT	CATSTLTGTGNTEAFF
NA	TRBV6-5	TRBJ2-7	NA	TGTGCCAGCAGTTACTTTTACGAGCAGTACTTC	CASSYFYEQYF